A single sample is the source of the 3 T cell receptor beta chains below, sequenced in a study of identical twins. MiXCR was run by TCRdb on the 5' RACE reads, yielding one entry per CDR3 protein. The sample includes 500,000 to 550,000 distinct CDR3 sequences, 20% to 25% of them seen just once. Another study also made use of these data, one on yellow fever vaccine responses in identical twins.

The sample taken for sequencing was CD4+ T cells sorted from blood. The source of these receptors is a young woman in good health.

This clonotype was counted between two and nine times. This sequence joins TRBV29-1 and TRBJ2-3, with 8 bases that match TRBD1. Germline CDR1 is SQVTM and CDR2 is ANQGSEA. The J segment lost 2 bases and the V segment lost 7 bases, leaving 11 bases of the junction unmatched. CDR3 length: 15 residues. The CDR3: CSAYTGGSYTDTQYF. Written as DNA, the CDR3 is TGCAGCGCTTACACAGGGGGGTCCTACACAGATACGCAGTATTTT.

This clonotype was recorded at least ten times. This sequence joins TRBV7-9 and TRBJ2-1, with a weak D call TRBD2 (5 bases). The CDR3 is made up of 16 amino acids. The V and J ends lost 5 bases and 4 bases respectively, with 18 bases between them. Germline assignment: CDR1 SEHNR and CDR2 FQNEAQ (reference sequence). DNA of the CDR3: TGTGCCAGCAGCCCCCGGGAAGCGGCTACTTACAATGAGCAGTTCTTC. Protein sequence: CASSPREAATYNEQFF.

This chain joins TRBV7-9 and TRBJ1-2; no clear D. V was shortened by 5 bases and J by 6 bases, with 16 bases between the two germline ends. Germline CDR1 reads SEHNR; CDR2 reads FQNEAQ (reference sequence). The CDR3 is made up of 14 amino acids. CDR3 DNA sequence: TGTGCCAGCAGCCCCCTGGCGACAACCGATGGCTACACCTTC. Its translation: CASSPLATTDGYTF. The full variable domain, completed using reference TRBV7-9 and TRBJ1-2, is DTGVSQNPRHKITKRGQNVTFRCDPISEHNRLYWYRQTLGQGPEFLTYFQNEAQLEKSRLLSDRFSAERPKGSFSTLEIQRTEQGDSAMYLCASSPLATTDGYTFGSGTRLTVV.